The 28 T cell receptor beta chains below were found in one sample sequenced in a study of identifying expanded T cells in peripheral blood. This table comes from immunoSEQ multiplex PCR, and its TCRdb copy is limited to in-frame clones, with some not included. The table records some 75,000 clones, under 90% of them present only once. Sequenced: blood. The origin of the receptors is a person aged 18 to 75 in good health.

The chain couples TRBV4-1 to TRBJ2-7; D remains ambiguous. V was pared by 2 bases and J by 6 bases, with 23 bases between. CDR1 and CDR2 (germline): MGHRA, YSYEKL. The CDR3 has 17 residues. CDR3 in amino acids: CASSQMDLVSHTGEQYF. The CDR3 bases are TGCGCCAGCAGCCAAATGGACCTAGTAAGTCATACTGGCGAGCAGTACTTC.

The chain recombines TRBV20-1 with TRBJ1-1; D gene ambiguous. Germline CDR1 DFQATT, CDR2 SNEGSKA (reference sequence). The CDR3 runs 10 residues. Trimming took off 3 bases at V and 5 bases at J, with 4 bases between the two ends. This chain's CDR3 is CSARRTEAFF. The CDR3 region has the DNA TGCAGTGCTAGGCGGACTGAAGCTTTCTTT.

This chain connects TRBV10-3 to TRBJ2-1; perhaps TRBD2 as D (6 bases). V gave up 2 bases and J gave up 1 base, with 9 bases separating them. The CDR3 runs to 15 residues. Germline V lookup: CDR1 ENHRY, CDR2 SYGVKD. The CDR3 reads CAISEGGSSYNEQFF. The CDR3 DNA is TGTGCCATCAGTGAGGGGGGGAGTTCCTACAATGAGCAGTTCTTC.

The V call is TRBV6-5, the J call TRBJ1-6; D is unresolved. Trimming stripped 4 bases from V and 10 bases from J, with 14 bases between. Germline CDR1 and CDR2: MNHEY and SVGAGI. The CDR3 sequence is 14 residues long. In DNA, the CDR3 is TGTGCCAGCAGTTCCCGGGTCGATCAGTCACCCCTCCACTTT. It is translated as CASSSRVDQSPLHF.

CDR3 DNA: TGTGCCAGCAGCGGGAACGGACTAGCGGGAGCCGTCGGAACCGGGGAGCTGTTTTTT. Translating gives CASSGNGLAGAVGTGELFF. This chain links TRBV7-9 with TRBJ2-2, with 13 bases fitting TRBD2. The CDR3 is 19 amino acids. V was clipped by 5 bases and J by 5 bases; unmatched bases: 14. Germline-derived CDR1 and CDR2 are SEHNR and FQNEAQ (reference sequence).

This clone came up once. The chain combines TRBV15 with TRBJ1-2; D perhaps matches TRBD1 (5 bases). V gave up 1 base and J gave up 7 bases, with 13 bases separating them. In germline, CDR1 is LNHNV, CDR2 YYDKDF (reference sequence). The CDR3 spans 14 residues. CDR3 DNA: TGTGCCACCAGCAGAGGGACACAAGGACCTGGCTACACCTTC. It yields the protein CATSRGTQGPGYTF.

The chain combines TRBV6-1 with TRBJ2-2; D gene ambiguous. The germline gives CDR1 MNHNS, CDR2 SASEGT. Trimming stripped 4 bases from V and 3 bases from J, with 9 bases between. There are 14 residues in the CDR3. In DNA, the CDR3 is TGTGCCAGCAGTGTCCCGACTTACACCGGGGAGCTGTTTTTT. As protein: CASSVPTYTGELFF.

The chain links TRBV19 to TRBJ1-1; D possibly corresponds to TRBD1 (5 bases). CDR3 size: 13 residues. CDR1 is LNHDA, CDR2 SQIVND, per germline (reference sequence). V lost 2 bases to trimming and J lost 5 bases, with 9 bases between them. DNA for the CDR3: TGTGCCAGTAGTATATCCTCAGGGACTGAAGCTTTCTTT. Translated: CASSISSGTEAFF.

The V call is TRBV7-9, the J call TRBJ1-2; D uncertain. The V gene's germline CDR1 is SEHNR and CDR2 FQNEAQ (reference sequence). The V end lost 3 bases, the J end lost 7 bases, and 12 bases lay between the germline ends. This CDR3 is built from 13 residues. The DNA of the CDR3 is TGTGCCAGCAGCTTTCAGTTAAGTGGTGGCTACACCTTC. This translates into CASSFQLSGGYTF.

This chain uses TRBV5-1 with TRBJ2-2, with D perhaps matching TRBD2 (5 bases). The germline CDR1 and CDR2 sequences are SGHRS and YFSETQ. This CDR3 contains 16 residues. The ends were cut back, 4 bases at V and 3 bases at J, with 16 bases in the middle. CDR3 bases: TGCGCCAGCAGCATCAGGAGCGGAAGAGACACCGGGGAGCTGTTTTTT. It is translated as CASSIRSGRDTGELFF.

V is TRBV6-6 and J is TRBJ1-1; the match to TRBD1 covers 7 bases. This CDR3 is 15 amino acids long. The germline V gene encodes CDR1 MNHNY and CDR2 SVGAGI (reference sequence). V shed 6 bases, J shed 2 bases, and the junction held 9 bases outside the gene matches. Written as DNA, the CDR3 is TGTGCCAGCAGCCCGAGGACAGGTTTCAACACTGAAGCTTTCTTT. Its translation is CASSPRTGFNTEAFF.

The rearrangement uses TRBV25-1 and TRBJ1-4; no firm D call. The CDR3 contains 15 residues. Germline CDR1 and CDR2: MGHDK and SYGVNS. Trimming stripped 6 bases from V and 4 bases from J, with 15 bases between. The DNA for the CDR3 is TGTGCCAGCAGCCTCCCCGGAAACTTTAATGAAAAACTGTTTTTT. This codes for CASSLPGNFNEKLFF.

For the CDR3, the DNA is TGTGCCAGCAGTCACGGACAGGCGATCACTGAAGCTTTCTTT. This codes for CASSHGQAITEAFF. The V and J genes are TRBV28 and TRBJ1-1; 7 bases align to TRBD1. The CDR3 totals 14 residues. The V and J ends lost 5 bases and 4 bases, in that order; junction bases with no gene match: 7. Looked up from germline, CDR1 is MDHEN and CDR2 is SYDVKM.

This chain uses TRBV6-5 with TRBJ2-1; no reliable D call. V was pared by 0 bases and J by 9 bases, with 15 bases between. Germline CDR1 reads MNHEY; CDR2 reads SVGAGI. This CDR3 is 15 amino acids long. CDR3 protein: CASSYSQQVSSEQFF. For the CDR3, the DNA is TGTGCCAGCAGTTACTCGCAGCAAGTTTCCAGTGAGCAGTTCTTC.

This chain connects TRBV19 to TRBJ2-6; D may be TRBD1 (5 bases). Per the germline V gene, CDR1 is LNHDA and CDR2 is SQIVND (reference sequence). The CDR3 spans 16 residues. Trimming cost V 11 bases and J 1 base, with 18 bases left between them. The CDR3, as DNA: TGTGCCGCAGACCTTACAGGTTTTTCTGGGGCCAACGTCCTGACTTTC. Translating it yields CAADLTGFSGANVLTF.

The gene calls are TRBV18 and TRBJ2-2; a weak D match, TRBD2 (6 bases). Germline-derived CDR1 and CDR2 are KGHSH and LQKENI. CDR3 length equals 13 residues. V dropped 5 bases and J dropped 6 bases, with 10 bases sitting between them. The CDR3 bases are TGTGCCAGCTCAGCGGGGCCGGCCGGGGAGCTGTTTTTT. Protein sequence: CASSAGPAGELFF.

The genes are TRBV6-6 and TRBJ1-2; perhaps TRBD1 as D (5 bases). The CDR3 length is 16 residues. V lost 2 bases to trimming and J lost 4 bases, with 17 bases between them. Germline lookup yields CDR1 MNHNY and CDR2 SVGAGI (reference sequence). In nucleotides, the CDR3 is TGTGCCAGCAGTTACCCGGGACCACTTGACCTCTATGGCTACACCTTC. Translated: CASSYPGPLDLYGYTF.

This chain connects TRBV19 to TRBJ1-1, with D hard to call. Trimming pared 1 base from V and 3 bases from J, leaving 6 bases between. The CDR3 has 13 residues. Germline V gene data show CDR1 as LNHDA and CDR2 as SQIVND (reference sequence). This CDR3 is CASSIADYTEAFF. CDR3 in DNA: TGTGCCAGTAGTATAGCGGATTACACTGAAGCTTTCTTT.

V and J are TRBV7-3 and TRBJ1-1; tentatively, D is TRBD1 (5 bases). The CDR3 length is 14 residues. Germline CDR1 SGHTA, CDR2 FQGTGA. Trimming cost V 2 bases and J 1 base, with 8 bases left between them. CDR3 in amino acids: CASSLLGGNTEAFF. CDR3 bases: TGTGCCAGCAGCTTATTGGGGGGGAACACTGAAGCTTTCTTT.

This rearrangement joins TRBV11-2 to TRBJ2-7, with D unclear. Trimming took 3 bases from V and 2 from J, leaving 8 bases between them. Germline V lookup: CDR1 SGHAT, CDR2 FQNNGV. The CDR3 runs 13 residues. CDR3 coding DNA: TGTGCCAGCAGCTTTGGGCTGGCCTACGAGCAGTACTTC. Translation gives CASSFGLAYEQYF.

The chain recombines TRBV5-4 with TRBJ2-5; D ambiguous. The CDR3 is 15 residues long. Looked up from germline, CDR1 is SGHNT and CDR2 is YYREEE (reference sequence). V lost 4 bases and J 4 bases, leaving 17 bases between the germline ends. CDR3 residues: CASSVTFQIRETQYF. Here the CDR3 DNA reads TGTGCCAGCAGCGTAACATTTCAGATACGAGAGACCCAGTACTTC.

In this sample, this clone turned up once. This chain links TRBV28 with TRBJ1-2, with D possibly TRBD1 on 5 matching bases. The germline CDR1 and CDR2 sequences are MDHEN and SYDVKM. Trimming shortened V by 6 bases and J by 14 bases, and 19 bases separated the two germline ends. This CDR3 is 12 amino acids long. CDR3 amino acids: CASRSPGLDYTF. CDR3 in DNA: TGTGCCAGCAGATCACCGGGACTAGATTATACCTTC.

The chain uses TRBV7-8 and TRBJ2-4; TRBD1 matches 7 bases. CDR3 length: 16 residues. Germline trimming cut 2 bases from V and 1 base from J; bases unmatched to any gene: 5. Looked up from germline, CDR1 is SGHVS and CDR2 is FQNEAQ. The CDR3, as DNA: TGTGCCAGCAGCTTATCTTACAGGGGCGCCAAAAACATTCAGTACTTC. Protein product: CASSLSYRGAKNIQYF. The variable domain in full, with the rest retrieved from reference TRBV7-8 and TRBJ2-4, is GAGVSQSPRYKVAKRGQDVALRCDPISGHVSLFWYQQALGQGPEFLTYFQNEAQLDKSGLPSDRFFAERPEGSVSTLKIQRTQQEDSAVYLCASSLSYRGAKNIQYFGAGTRLSVL.

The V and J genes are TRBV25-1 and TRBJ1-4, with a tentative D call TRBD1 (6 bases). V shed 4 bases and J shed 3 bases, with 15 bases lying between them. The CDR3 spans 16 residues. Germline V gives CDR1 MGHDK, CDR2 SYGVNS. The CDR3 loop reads CASSGPSRGANEKLFF. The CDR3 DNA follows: TGTGCCAGCAGTGGACCGTCCAGGGGTGCTAATGAAAAACTGTTTTTT.

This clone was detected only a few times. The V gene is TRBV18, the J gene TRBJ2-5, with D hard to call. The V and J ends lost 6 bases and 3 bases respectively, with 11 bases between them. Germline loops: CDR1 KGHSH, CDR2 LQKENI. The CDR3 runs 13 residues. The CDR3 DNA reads TGTGCCAGCTCCCCAAGGACGGAAGAGACCCAGTACTTC. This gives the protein CASSPRTEETQYF.

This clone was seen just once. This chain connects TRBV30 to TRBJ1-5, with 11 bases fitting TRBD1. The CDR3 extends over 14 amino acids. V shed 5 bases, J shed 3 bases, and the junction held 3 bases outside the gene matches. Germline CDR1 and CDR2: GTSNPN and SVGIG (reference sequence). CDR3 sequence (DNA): TGTGCCTGGTGGGACAGGGGGTCCAATCAGCCCCAGCATTTT. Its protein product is CAWWDRGSNQPQHF.

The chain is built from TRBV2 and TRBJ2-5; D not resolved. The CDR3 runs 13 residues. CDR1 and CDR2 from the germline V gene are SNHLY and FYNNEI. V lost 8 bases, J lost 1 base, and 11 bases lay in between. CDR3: CASQTWVQETQYF. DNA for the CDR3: TGTGCCAGCCAGACTTGGGTCCAAGAGACCCAGTACTTC.

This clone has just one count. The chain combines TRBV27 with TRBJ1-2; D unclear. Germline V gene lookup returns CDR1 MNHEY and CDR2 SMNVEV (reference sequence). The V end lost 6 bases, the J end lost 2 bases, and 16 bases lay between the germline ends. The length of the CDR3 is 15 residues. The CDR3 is CASRLSPGLNYGYTF. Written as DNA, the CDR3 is TGTGCCAGCAGGCTATCCCCCGGGTTAAACTATGGCTACACCTTC.